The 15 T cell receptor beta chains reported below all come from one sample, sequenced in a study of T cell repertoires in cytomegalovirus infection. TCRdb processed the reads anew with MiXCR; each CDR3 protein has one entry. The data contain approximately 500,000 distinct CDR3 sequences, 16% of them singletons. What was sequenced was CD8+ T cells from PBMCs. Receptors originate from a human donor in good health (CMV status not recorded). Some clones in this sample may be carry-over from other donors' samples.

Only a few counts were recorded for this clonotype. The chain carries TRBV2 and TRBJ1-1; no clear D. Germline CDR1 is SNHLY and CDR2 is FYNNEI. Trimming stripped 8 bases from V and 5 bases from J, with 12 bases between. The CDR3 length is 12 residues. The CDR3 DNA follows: TGTGCCAGCGAGGGAGGCAGGACTGAAGCTTTCTTT. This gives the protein CASEGGRTEAFF.

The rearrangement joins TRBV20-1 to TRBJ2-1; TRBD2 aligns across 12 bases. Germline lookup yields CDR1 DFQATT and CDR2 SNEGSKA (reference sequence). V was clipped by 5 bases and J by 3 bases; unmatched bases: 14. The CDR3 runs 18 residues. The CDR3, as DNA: TGCAGTGCTCGGACTAGCGGGGCCTTGATAGCTCGCTACAATGAGCAGTTCTTC. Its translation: CSARTSGALIARYNEQFF.

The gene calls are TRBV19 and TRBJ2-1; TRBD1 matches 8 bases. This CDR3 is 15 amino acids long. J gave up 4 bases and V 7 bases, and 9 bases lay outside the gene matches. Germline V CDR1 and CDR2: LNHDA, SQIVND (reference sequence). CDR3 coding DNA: TGTGCCAGTACTACCAGGGGGCCGACTTACAATGAGCAGTTCTTC. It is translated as CASTTRGPTYNEQFF.

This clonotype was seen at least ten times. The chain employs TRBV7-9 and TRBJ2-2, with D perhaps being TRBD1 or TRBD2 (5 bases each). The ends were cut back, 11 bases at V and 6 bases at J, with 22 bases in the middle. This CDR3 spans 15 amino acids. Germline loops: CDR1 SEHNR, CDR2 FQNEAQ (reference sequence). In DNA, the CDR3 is TGTGCCGCCCGGGTGGGACCCGCCGGGTCCGGGGAGCTGTTTTTT. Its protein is CAARVGPAGSGELFF. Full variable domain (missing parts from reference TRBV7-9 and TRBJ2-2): DTGVSQNPRHKITKRGQNVTFRCDPISEHNRLYWYRQTLGQGPEFLTYFQNEAQLEKSRLLSDRFSAERPKGSFSTLEIQRTEQGDSAMYLCAARVGPAGSGELFFGEGSRLTVL.

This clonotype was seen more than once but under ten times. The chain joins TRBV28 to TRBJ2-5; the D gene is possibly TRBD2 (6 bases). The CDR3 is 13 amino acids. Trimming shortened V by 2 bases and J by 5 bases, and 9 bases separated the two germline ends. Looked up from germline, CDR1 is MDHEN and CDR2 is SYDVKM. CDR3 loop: CASSLRLAETQYF. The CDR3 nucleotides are TGTGCCAGCAGTTTAAGGCTAGCGGAGACCCAGTACTTC. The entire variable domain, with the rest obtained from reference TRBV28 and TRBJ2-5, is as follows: DVKVTQSSRYLVKRTGEKVFLECVQDMDHENMFWYRQDPGLGLRLIYFSYDVKMKEKGDIPEGYSVSREKKERFSLILESASTNQTSMYLCASSLRLAETQYFGPGTRLLVL.

Written as DNA, the CDR3 is TGTGCCAGCAGCTTGATTGGGGATCCCTACGAGCAGTACTTC. Translated: CASSLIGDPYEQYF. The chain employs TRBV5-4 and TRBJ2-7; D not certain. The CDR3 runs to 14 residues. Germline values: CDR1 SGHNT, CDR2 YYREEE (reference sequence). Trimming removed 1 base at V and 2 bases at J, with 10 bases between.

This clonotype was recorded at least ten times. DNA of the CDR3: TGTGCCAGCAGCTCCCCCTATAGCAATCAGCCCCAGCATTTT. Amino acid sequence: CASSSPYSNQPQHF. The chain combines TRBV7-3 with TRBJ1-5; no firm D call. Trimming pared 4 bases from V and 0 bases from J, leaving 7 bases between. Germline CDR1 reads SGHTA; CDR2 reads FQGTGA. This CDR3 has 14 amino acids.

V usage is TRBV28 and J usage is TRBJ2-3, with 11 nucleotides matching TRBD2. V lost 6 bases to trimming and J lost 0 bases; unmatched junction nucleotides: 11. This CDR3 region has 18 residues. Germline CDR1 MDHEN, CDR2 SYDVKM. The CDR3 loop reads CASSPTGTSGSSTDTQYF. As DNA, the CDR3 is TGTGCCAGCAGCCCGACCGGGACTAGCGGTTCTAGCACAGATACGCAGTATTTT. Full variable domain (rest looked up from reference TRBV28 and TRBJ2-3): DVKVTQSSRYLVKRTGEKVFLECVQDMDHENMFWYRQDPGLGLRLIYFSYDVKMKEKGDIPEGYSVSREKKERFSLILESASTNQTSMYLCASSPTGTSGSSTDTQYFGPGTRLTVL.

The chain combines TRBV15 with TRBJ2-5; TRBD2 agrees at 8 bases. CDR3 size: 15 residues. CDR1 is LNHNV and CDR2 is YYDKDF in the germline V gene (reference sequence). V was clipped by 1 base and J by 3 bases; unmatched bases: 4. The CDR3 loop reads CATSRGTSGKETQYF. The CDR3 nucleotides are TGTGCCACCAGCAGAGGCACTAGCGGAAAAGAGACCCAGTACTTC.

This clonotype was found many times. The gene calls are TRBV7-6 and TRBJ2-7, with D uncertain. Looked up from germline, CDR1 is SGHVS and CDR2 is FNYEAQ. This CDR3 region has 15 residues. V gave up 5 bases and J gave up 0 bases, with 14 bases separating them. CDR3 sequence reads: CASSPPAGNSYEQYF. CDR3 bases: TGTGCCAGCAGCCCGCCCGCCGGAAACTCCTACGAGCAGTACTTC.

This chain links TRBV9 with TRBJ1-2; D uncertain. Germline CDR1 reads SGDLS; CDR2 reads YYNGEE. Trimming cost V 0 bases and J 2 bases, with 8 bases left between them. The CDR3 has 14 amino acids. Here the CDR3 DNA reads TGTGCCAGCAGCGTAGATTCGGTGAACTATGGCTACACCTTC. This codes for CASSVDSVNYGYTF.

The chain's CDR3 is CSALQVHSNQPQHF. CDR3 coding DNA: TGCAGTGCACTACAGGTTCATAGCAATCAGCCCCAGCATTTT. The chain recombines TRBV20-1 with TRBJ1-5, with D perhaps TRBD1 (5 bases). CDR1 DFQATT and CDR2 SNEGSKA come from the germline V gene (reference sequence). The CDR3 loop spans 14 amino acids. Trimming removed 6 bases from V and 0 bases from J, with 12 bases in between.

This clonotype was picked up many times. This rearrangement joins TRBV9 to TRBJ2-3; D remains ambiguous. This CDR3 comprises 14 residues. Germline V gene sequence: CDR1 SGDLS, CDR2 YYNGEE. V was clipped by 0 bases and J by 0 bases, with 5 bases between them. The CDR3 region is CASSVVRSTDTQYF. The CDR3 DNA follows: TGTGCCAGCAGCGTAGTGAGGAGCACAGATACGCAGTATTTT.

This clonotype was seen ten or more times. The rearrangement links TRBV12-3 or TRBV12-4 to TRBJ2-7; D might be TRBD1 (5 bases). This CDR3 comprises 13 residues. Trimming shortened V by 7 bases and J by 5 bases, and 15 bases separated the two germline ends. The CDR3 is CASTPSWGDEQYF. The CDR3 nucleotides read TGTGCCAGCACCCCCTCCTGGGGCGACGAGCAGTACTTC.

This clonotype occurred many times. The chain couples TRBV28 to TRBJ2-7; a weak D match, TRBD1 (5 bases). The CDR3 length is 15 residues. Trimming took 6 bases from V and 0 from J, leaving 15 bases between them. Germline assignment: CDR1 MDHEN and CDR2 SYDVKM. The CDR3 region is CASSSDRHLSYEQYF. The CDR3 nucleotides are TGTGCCAGCAGCTCCGACAGACACCTCTCCTACGAGCAGTACTTC.